These T cell receptor beta chains were read from a single sample in a study of T cell repertoires in cytomegalovirus infection. TCRdb redid the calling of the reads with MiXCR, one entry per CDR3 protein. This table holds 510,000 or so distinct CDR3 sequences, about 26% found once. The material sequenced was PBMCs. All receptors derive from a human donor in good health (CMV status not recorded). Some clones in this sample may be carry-over from other donors' samples. Both conserved end residues are part of each CDR3. The order of the fields is J gene, V gene, D gene, clone size, CDR3 DNA, CDR3 protein. D genes are given only for firm matches. For some rows the clone size is stated as once, few or many, or as a class when expanded; others skip it.

J: TRBJ2-1
V: TRBV7-8
D: TRBD2
size: many
DNA: TGTGCCAGCAGCTTAGTACTAGCGGGAAACAATGAGCAGTTCTTC
CDR3: CASSLVLAGNNEQFF

J: TRBJ2-5
V: TRBV24-1
D: NA
size: few
DNA: TGTGCCACGGGTTTGGAAGAGACCCAGTACTTC
CDR3: CATGLEETQYF

J: TRBJ1-4
V: TRBV12-3/TRBV12-4
D: NA
size: NA
DNA: TGTGCCAGCAGATTGACAGCCCAATCCGAAAAACTGTTTTTT
CDR3: CASRLTAQSEKLFF

J: TRBJ2-2
V: TRBV4-1
D: TRBD2
size: NA
DNA: TGCGCCAGCAGCCTAAGCGAGCGGGATAACACCGGGGAGCTGTTTTTT
CDR3: CASSLSERDNTGELFF

J: TRBJ1-5
V: TRBV7-8
D: NA
size: many
DNA: TGTGCCAGCAGCCCAAACGAGGGGGTTTATGGCAATCAGCCCCAGCATTTT
CDR3: CASSPNEGVYGNQPQHF

J: TRBJ2-3
V: TRBV7-2
D: TRBD1
size: many
DNA: TGTGCCAGCAGCTCGCACAGGGGGGCAGATACGCAGTATTTT
CDR3: CASSSHRGADTQYF

J: TRBJ2-6
V: TRBV7-2
D: NA
size: few
DNA: TGTGCCAGCAGCTTCGGACCGCCGACCTCTGGGGCCAACGTCCTGACTTTC
CDR3: CASSFGPPTSGANVLTF

J: TRBJ2-7
V: TRBV15
D: NA
size: once
DNA: TGTGCCACCAGCAGAGATATGAGGACACCGACTCGCGGCTCCTACGAGCAGTACTTC
CDR3: CATSRDMRTPTRGSYEQYF

J: TRBJ1-6
V: TRBV11-3
D: NA
size: many
DNA: TGTGCCAGCAGCTCCGTATTGAATTCACCCCTCCACTTT
CDR3: CASSSVLNSPLHF

J: TRBJ2-7
V: TRBV7-2
D: NA
size: NA
DNA: TGTGCCAGCAGTGCCTATTTGAGAACCTACGAGCAGTACTTC
CDR3: CASSAYLRTYEQYF

J: TRBJ2-3
V: TRBV7-2
D: NA
size: few
DNA: TGTGCCAGCAGCTTAGACGCGGGCGCAGATACGCAGTATTTT
CDR3: CASSLDAGADTQYF

J: TRBJ1-1
V: TRBV19
D: NA
size: few
DNA: TGTGCCAGTAGTATCGGTGCAGGGATAATCACTGAAGCTTTCTTT
CDR3: CASSIGAGIITEAFF

J: TRBJ2-1
V: TRBV7-8
D: NA
size: many
DNA: TGTGCCAGCAGCCGCGCCCTGGCGAGCTCCTACAATGAGCAGTTCTTC
CDR3: CASSRALASSYNEQFF

J: TRBJ1-1
V: TRBV6-1
D: NA
size: few
DNA: TGTGCCAGCAGTGTAGGGGTGAACACTGAAGCTTTCTTT
CDR3: CASSVGVNTEAFF

J: TRBJ1-1
V: TRBV6-5
D: TRBD1
size: NA
DNA: TGTGCCAGCAATCACAGGGGGTGGAACACTGAAGCTTTCTTT
CDR3: CASNHRGWNTEAFF

J: TRBJ2-1
V: TRBV7-2
D: TRBD1
size: NA
DNA: TGTGCCAGCAGCTTAACGGGACAGGCGCCGAGGAATGAGCAGTTCTTC
CDR3: CASSLTGQAPRNEQFF

J: TRBJ2-1
V: TRBV7-2
D: TRBD2
size: many
DNA: TGTGCCAGCAGCGAAGGACTAGCGGTTTACAATGAGCAGTTCTTC
CDR3: CASSEGLAVYNEQFF

J: TRBJ2-6
V: TRBV12-3/TRBV12-4
D: NA
size: NA
DNA: TGTGCCAGCAGTGCCCCGGCTGGGGCCAACGTCCTGACTTTC
CDR3: CASSAPAGANVLTF

J: TRBJ1-5
V: TRBV23-1
D: NA
size: few
DNA: TGCGCCAGCAGTCAACCCTCAGGGGAAGATAGCAATCAGCCCCAGCATTTT
CDR3: CASSQPSGEDSNQPQHF

J: TRBJ1-1
V: TRBV7-9
D: NA
size: few
DNA: TGTGCCAGCAGCTTAGCTTGGGGGAGGCTAATGAACACTGAAGCTTTCTTT
CDR3: CASSLAWGRLMNTEAFF